This entry lists 10 T cell receptor beta chains sequenced from one sample in a study of regulatory T cells in long-lasting Graves disease. Indicated time point: newly diagnosed GD, antithyroid drugs for less than 3 months. Following extraction of RNA from PBMCs, that RNA was used to make the TCR library. Both iRepertoire HTBI primers and Arm-PCR of CDR3 regions were used to build the TCR beta libraries. TCRdb recomputed calls from the multiplex PCR reads with MiXCR, one row per CDR3 protein. Altogether hundreds of thousands of distinct CDR3 sequences are present, around an eighth being singletons, with the ten largest covering roughly a tenth. A further study also used this sample, focusing on T cells in Graves' hyperthyroidism and ophthalmopathy.

The sample in question was peripheral blood mononuclear cells (PBMCs), obtained at new diagnosis, from a patient treated with antithyroid drugs. The receptor set was obtained from a man younger than 40 with Graves disease.

In regard to this clonotype: The conserved final phenylalanine or tryptophan is absent from the CDR3, which likely points to a read error. The chain carries TRBV2 and TRBJ1-5; D is ambiguous. This CDR3 has 11 residues. V was cut by 6 bases and J by 4 bases, with 4 bases left in between. Germline CDR1 is SNHLY and CDR2 is FYNNEI. CDR3 nucleotide sequence: TGTGCCAGCAGGGGTAATCAGCCCCAGCATTCT. Amino acid sequence: CASRGNQPQHS.

This clonotype showed up many times. This chain uses TRBV7-9 with TRBJ2-7, with D perhaps TRBD1 or TRBD2 (5 bases each). V lost 3 bases and J 8 bases, leaving 14 bases between the germline ends. Germline assignment: CDR1 SEHNR and CDR2 FQNEAQ (reference sequence). CDR3 length equals 13 residues. The CDR3 DNA sequence: TGTGCCAGCAGCTTCTCGGGACCCCCGAAGCAGTACTTC. Translated, it gives CASSFSGPPKQYF.

In its sample, this clonotype was seen a few times. The rearrangement joins TRBV19 to TRBJ2-3, with D perhaps matching TRBD1 (5 bases). The germline V gene encodes CDR1 LNHDA and CDR2 SQIVND (reference sequence). V was trimmed by 2 bases and J by 2 bases, leaving 8 bases between them. There are 14 residues in the CDR3. CDR3 amino acids: CASSITGTTDTQYF. Here the CDR3 DNA reads TGTGCCAGTAGTATAACAGGAACCACAGATACGCAGTATTTT.

V is TRBV3-1 and J is TRBJ2-1; 13 bases map to TRBD2. CDR1 and CDR2 (germline): LGHDT, YNNKEL (reference sequence). CDR3 length: 15 amino acids. Trimming took 4 bases from V and 10 from J; bases not matched to a gene: 7. For the CDR3, the DNA is TGTGCCAGCAGCCCTCGGACTAGCGGGAGCTTAGAGCAGTTCTTC. This sequence encodes CASSPRTSGSLEQFF.

This clonotype was detected many times. The CDR3 spells CASSPGVYEQYF. In nucleotides, the CDR3 is TGTGCCAGCAGTCCAGGGGTTTACGAGCAGTACTTC. The genes are TRBV12-3 or TRBV12-4 and TRBJ2-7; TRBD1 is a possible D gene (6 bases). CDR3 length: 12 residues. Trimming removed 5 bases at V and 4 bases at J, with 9 bases between.

In this sample, this clonotype turned up many times. The V and J genes are TRBV20-1 and TRBJ2-7; D assignment may be TRBD1 or TRBD2 (6 bases each). V lost 5 bases and J 3 bases, leaving 17 bases between the germline ends. This CDR3 has 14 amino acids. CDR1 is DFQATT, CDR2 SNEGSKA, per germline (reference sequence). DNA for the CDR3: TGCAGTGCTCCCTCCAACAGGGACTTCTACGAGCAGTACTTC. This gives the protein CSAPSNRDFYEQYF.

J is TRBJ1-3 and V is TRBV10-3; D is perhaps TRBD1 (5 bases). Trimming left V 8 bases short and J 0 bases short, with 8 bases between. Germline-derived CDR1 and CDR2 are ENHRY and SYGVKD. This CDR3 spans 13 amino acids. The CDR3 is CAIAGVSGNTIYF. The CDR3 DNA sequence: TGTGCCATCGCGGGGGTCTCTGGAAACACCATATATTTT.

Many counts were recorded for this clonotype. The chain uses TRBV15 and TRBJ1-1; no clear D. CDR1 LNHNV and CDR2 YYDKDF come from the germline V gene (reference sequence). V lost 4 bases and J 0 bases, leaving 9 bases between the germline ends. The length of the CDR3 is 14 residues. In nucleotides, the CDR3 is TGTGCCACCAGCAAGGAGAGAATGAACACTGAAGCTTTCTTT. Translated, it gives CATSKERMNTEAFF.

This clonotype has a handful of counts. V gene TRBV24-1 combines with J gene TRBJ2-7; D possibly uses TRBD1 or TRBD2 (5 bases each). Germline V gene data show CDR1 as KGHDR and CDR2 as SFDVKD. V was trimmed by 5 bases and J by 11 bases, leaving 15 bases between them. This CDR3 is built from 12 residues. CDR3 DNA: TGTGCCACCAGTGTCCAGGGACGGAAGAAGTACTTC. Protein product: CATSVQGRKKYF.

This clonotype was counted ten times or more. V usage is TRBV2 and J usage is TRBJ2-7; unclear D gene. The V end lost 4 bases, the J end lost 6 bases, and 16 bases lay between the germline ends. Germline assignment: CDR1 SNHLY and CDR2 FYNNEI. This CDR3 is 14 amino acids long. CDR3 bases: TGTGCCAGCAGTGGATTGGAAGGGAACAGCGAGCAGTACTTC. Translation: CASSGLEGNSEQYF. Together with reference TRBV2 and TRBJ2-7, the CDR3 gives the full variable domain: EPEVTQTPSHQVTQMGQEVILRCVPISNHLYFYWYRQILGQKVEFLVSFYNNEISEKSEIFDDQFSVERPDGSNFTLKIRSTKLEDSAMYFCASSGLEGNSEQYFGPGTRLTVT.